The rows below give T cell receptor beta chains drawn from one sample of a study of identical twins. In TCRdb, the 5' RACE reads were re-called with MiXCR into one record per CDR3 protein. The table lists approximately 410,000 distinct CDR3 sequences, around 20% of them singletons. The sequenced sample consisted of naive T cells sorted from blood. These receptors all come from a man aged 50-60 years in good health. CDR3s include the opening cysteine and the closing phenylalanine or tryptophan. The D gene is left open where the match is weak. Only part of the rows carry a size: once, few, many, or a class if the clone is expanded.

clone_size,v_call,cdr3_length,d_call,j_call,cdr3_nt,cdr3_aa
many,TRBV6-1,14,-,TRBJ1-5,TGTGCCAGCAGGTTGGACGGTACCAATCAGCCCCAGCATTTT,CASRLDGTNQPQHF
once,TRBV27,15,TRBD1,TRBJ1-5,TGTGCCAGCAGTTTAGACAGGGTGAGCAATCAGCCCCAGCATTTT,CASSLDRVSNQPQHF
-,TRBV25-1,11,-,TRBJ1-2,TGTGCCAGCGGGACGGTCTATGGCTACACCTTC,CASGTVYGYTF
many,TRBV5-6,12,-,TRBJ2-5,TGTGCCAGCAGCTTGTCCCGGGCGACCCAGTACTTC,CASSLSRATQYF
-,TRBV4-1,14,TRBD1,TRBJ2-1,TGCGCCAGCAGCCAACTGACAGGGTACGATGAGCAGTTCTTC,CASSQLTGYDEQFF
-,TRBV5-1,15,-,TRBJ2-3,TGCGCCAGCAGCGGGGGGATACTAAGCACAGATACGCAGTATTTT,CASSGGILSTDTQYF
few,TRBV24-1,19,TRBD1,TRBJ2-5,TGTGCCACCAGTGATCCCTGGACAGGGGGCTTCTCCAACCGAGAGACCCAGTACTTC,CATSDPWTGGFSNRETQYF
few,TRBV7-2,14,-,TRBJ2-5,TGTGCCAGCAAAGGGCAGGTCAACCAAGAGACCCAGTACTTC,CASKGQVNQETQYF
many,TRBV25-1,12,-,TRBJ1-6,TGTGCCAGCAGGGACGGGAATTCACCCCTCCACTTT,CASRDGNSPLHF
-,TRBV3-1,15,-,TRBJ2-5,TGTGCCAGCAGTCAAGTCAAGGGAGGGGGGGAGACCCAGTACTTC,CASSQVKGGGETQYF
-,TRBV5-1,16,-,TRBJ2-7,TGCGCCAGCAGCTTGATGCAGGTCAGTTCGCCCTACGAGCAGTACTTC,CASSLMQVSSPYEQYF
many,TRBV27,14,-,TRBJ2-7,TGTGCCAGCAGTAGGACCGCAAGCTCCTACGAGCAGTACTTC,CASSRTASSYEQYF
-,TRBV6-2/TRBV6-3,20,TRBD2,TRBJ2-1,TGTGCCAGCAGTTACAGAGCGTGGGGAGCGAGGACTAGCGGGGCTCGTGAGCAGTTCTTC,CASSYRAWGARTSGAREQFF
few,TRBV4-2,15,-,TRBJ2-2,TGTGCCAGCAGCCAAGCAGGGGCCGGCACCGGGGAGCTGTTTTTT,CASSQAGAGTGELFF
-,TRBV20-1,14,-,TRBJ1-6,TGCAGTGCTAGCCAGGGGACTGATAATTCACCCCTCCACTTT,CSASQGTDNSPLHF
-,TRBV7-2,16,TRBD2,TRBJ2-1,TGTGCCAGCAGCTACCCAGCGGGAGGGCTTGGCGATGAGCAGTTCTTC,CASSYPAGGLGDEQFF
-,TRBV5-1,14,-,TRBJ1-5,TGCGCCAGCAGCTTGGAGGGTGCAGGACAGCCCCAGCATTTT,CASSLEGAGQPQHF
-,TRBV5-1,16,TRBD2,TRBJ2-5,TGCGCCAGCAGGCCTCGACTAGCGGCAACCCAAGAGACCCAGTACTTC,CASRPRLAATQETQYF
few,TRBV7-2,13,TRBD2,TRBJ2-5,TGTGCCAGCAGAGCGGGGGGGGAGGAGACCCAGTACTTC,CASRAGGEETQYF
few,TRBV7-9,20,TRBD2,TRBJ2-1,TGTGCCAGCAGCCCGATACCGGGACTGTTAGCGGGAGCTTCGGTCAATGAGCAGTTCTTC,CASSPIPGLLAGASVNEQFF
few,TRBV12-3/TRBV12-4,14,TRBD1,TRBJ1-2,TGTGCCAGCAGTTTTCGACAGGGGGGGGATGGCTACACCTTC,CASSFRQGGDGYTF
-,TRBV6-2/TRBV6-3,15,-,TRBJ1-6,TGTGCCAGCAGTTACGTGGGGACGGAGAATTCACCCCTCCACTTT,CASSYVGTENSPLHF
-,TRBV27,16,TRBD2,TRBJ2-1,TGTGCCAGCAGTTTATGGATAGCGGGGGTTTACAATGAGCAGTTCTTC,CASSLWIAGVYNEQFF
-,TRBV5-4,15,TRBD1,TRBJ2-6,TGTGCCAGCAGCTTTCCGGGACAGGGGGCCAACGTCCTGACTTTC,CASSFPGQGANVLTF
many,TRBV7-9,14,TRBD2,TRBJ2-5,TGTGCCAGCAGCTTCGGGGGGAATAAAGAGACCCAGTACTTC,CASSFGGNKETQYF
-,TRBV10-3,17,TRBD2,TRBJ2-7,TGTGCCATCAACGGTGGGACTAGCGGGATCTTTTCTTACGAGCAGTACTTC,CAINGGTSGIFSYEQYF
-,TRBV7-2,13,-,TRBJ2-7,TGTGCCAGCAGCTTAGCTTCGGCTAGTGAGCAGTACTTC,CASSLASASEQYF
-,TRBV29-1,12,-,TRBJ1-5,TGCAGCGTACAGGGACGCAATCAGCCCCAGCATTTT,CSVQGRNQPQHF
-,TRBV5-6,16,-,TRBJ1-6,TGTGCCAGCAGCTCTGAGAAAAGCTCCTATAATTCACCCCTCCACTTT,CASSSEKSSYNSPLHF
few,TRBV7-9,15,-,TRBJ1-3,TGTGCCAGCAGCTTAGCAGGGATTAGCGGAAACACCATATATTTT,CASSLAGISGNTIYF
many,TRBV7-9,12,TRBD1,TRBJ2-7,TGTGCCAGCAGACGGACAGGGGCCGAGCAGTACTTC,CASRRTGAEQYF
once,TRBV11-2,14,-,TRBJ2-7,TGTGCCAGCAGCTCCCCGCGGGACAACTACGAGCAGTACTTC,CASSSPRDNYEQYF
-,TRBV6-5,15,-,TRBJ1-4,TGTGCCAGCAGTTACCAGGGGTTACCTAATGAAAAACTGTTTTTT,CASSYQGLPNEKLFF
few,TRBV7-2,16,TRBD2,TRBJ2-1,TGTGCCAGCAGCTACGACAGGGGGATAGCGGGAGGGGTTCAGTTCTTC,CASSYDRGIAGGVQFF
few,TRBV7-2,15,-,TRBJ2-1,TGTGCCAGCAGCTCGAGGAGGGTTGAGCGTCGGGAGCAGTTCTTC,CASSSRRVERREQFF
-,TRBV5-1,14,-,TRBJ2-7,TGCGCCAGCAGCTTGGGATGGGGAGATGGGGAGCAGTACTTC,CASSLGWGDGEQYF
-,TRBV7-8,14,-,TRBJ2-5,TGTGCCAGCAATGATGGGCAATTCGGGGAGACCCAGTACTTC,CASNDGQFGETQYF